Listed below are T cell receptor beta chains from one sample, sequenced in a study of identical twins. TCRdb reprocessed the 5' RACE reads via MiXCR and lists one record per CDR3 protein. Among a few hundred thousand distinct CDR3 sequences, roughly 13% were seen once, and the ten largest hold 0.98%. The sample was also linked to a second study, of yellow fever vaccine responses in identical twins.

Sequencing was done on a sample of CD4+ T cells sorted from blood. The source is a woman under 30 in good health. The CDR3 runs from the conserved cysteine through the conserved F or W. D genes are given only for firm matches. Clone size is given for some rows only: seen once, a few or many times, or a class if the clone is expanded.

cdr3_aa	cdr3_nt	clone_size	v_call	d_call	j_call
CASVSGTRTEAFF	TGTGCCAGTGTAAGTGGGACCCGCACTGAAGCTTTCTTT	few	TRBV11-2	.	TRBJ1-1
CSARVGGAGEAFF	TGCAGTGCTAGAGTCGGGGGTGCCGGAGAAGCTTTCTTT	.	TRBV20-1	.	TRBJ1-1
CASSSTGTYTYEQYF	TGTGCCAGCAGCTCGACAGGGACTTATACCTACGAGCAGTACTTC	many	TRBV7-2	.	TRBJ2-7
CASRLAPNTNTGELFF	TGCGCCAGCAGGTTGGCCCCCAACACGAACACCGGGGAGCTGTTTTTT	many	TRBV5-1	.	TRBJ2-2
CASSPLRPTPQGSNTEAFF	TGTGCCAGCTCACCACTGCGACCGACCCCTCAAGGCTCTAACACTGAAGCTTTCTTT	.	TRBV18	.	TRBJ1-1
CASSQGQGHQPQHF	TGCGCCAGCAGCCAAGGACAGGGACACCAGCCCCAGCATTTT	many	TRBV4-3	TRBD1	TRBJ1-5
CSAPKTGFLGTQYF	TGCAGTGCGCCTAAGACAGGATTCCTGGGGACCCAGTACTTC	few	TRBV20-1	.	TRBJ2-5
CASTRTGYGELFF	TGTGCCAGCACCCGGACAGGGTACGGGGAGCTGTTTTTT	few	TRBV28	TRBD1	TRBJ2-2
CASSINRGPYEQYF	TGTGCCAGTAGTATCAACAGGGGGCCCTACGAGCAGTACTTC	few	TRBV19	TRBD1	TRBJ2-7
CASSRDGSGNTIYF	TGTGCCAGCAGTCGGGACGGCTCTGGAAACACCATATATTTT	few	TRBV12-3/TRBV12-4	.	TRBJ1-3
CASSYGTGGKEQYF	TGTGCCAGCAGTTACGGGACAGGGGGGAAAGAGCAGTACTTC	many	TRBV6-5	TRBD1	TRBJ2-7
CASSPSGTRPNTEAFF	TGTGCCAGCAGCCCTTCCGGGACACGACCGAACACTGAAGCTTTCTTT	many	TRBV9	.	TRBJ1-1
CASSRGAGNRIAEAFF	TGTGCCAGCAGCCGTGGGGCAGGGAATCGGATCGCTGAAGCTTTCTTT	few	TRBV12-1	.	TRBJ1-1
CASIRIFGDTQYF	TGCGCCAGCATAAGGATCTTTGGAGATACGCAGTATTTT	many	TRBV5-1	.	TRBJ2-3
CASSQPSRSEQYF	TGTGCCAGCAGCCAACCGTCCCGGTCCGAGCAGTACTTC	few	TRBV7-9	.	TRBJ2-7
CATSRTDNSPLHF	TGTGCCACCAGCCGAACCGATAATTCACCCCTCCACTTT	few	TRBV15	.	TRBJ1-6
CASSSGDRATRETQYF	TGCGCCAGCAGCTCCGGGGACAGGGCTACAAGGGAGACCCAGTACTTC	few	TRBV5-1	TRBD1	TRBJ2-5